These T cell receptor beta chains were read from a single sample in a study of blood T cell repertoires in COVID-19. Sequenced by immunoSEQ multiplex PCR; TCRdb stores in-frame clones only, minus some. The sample lists 150,000 to 200,000 clones; 79% were seen once. Input material: peripheral blood. Receptors originate from a woman aged 60-75 years with COVID-19, enrolled during active disease. Each CDR3 is given with its conserved first and last residue. A D gene is named only where the DNA matches it firmly. Not all rows give a size; the values are once, few, many and, for expanded clones, a class.

J | size | D | V | CDR3 | DNA
TRBJ2-1 | NA | NA | TRBV24-1 | CATSDFRSEQFF | TGTGCCACCAGTGATTTCCGGTCTGAGCAGTTCTTC
TRBJ1-6 | NA | TRBD1 | TRBV9 | CASSVTGDDSPLHF | TGTGCCAGCAGTGTAACAGGGGACGATTCACCCCTCCACTTT
TRBJ2-7 | NA | TRBD2 | TRBV6-2/TRBV6-3 | CASSYSGGSYEQYF | TGTGCCAGCAGTTACTCCGGGGGGTCCTACGAGCAGTACTTC
TRBJ1-3 | few | NA | TRBV14 | CASNTGWLLTGNTIYF | TGTGCCAGCAACACAGGGTGGCTTCTCACTGGAAACACCATATATTTT
TRBJ1-2 | NA | NA | TRBV30 | CAWNPQGPPYGYTF | TGTGCCTGGAACCCTCAGGGTCCCCCCTATGGCTACACCTTC
TRBJ2-3 | few | TRBD2 | TRBV6-5 | CASSYTGGPTDTQYF | TGTGCCAGCAGTTACACGGGAGGACCCACAGATACGCAGTATTTT
TRBJ1-6 | once | TRBD1 | TRBV6-5 | CASGSGQANSPLHF | TGTGCCAGCGGGTCAGGACAGGCTAATTCACCCCTCCACTTT
TRBJ1-2 | NA | TRBD1 | TRBV6-5 | CASSDSGTGVDGYTF | TGTGCCAGCAGTGACTCCGGGACAGGGGTGGATGGCTACACCTTC
TRBJ1-1 | once | NA | TRBV24-1 | CATSDPGTEAFF | TGTGCCACCAGTGATCCCGGTACTGAAGCTTTCTTT
TRBJ1-6 | NA | NA | TRBV15 | CATGTRLSGSPLHF | TGTGCCACCGGGACAAGACTATCGGGTTCACCCCTCCACTTT
TRBJ1-2 | NA | NA | TRBV28 | CASTSSPLNYGYTF | TGTGCCAGCACATCCAGTCCCCTTAACTATGGCTACACCTTC
TRBJ1-2 | once | NA | TRBV28 | CASSVGQTSYGYTF | TGTGCCAGCAGTGTAGGACAGACATCCTATGGCTACACCTTC
TRBJ2-7 | NA | TRBD2 | TRBV6-2/TRBV6-3 | CASSPRTSGIYEQYF | TGTGCCAGCAGTCCCCGGACTAGCGGGATCTACGAGCAGTACTTC
TRBJ2-3 | NA | TRBD2 | TRBV14 | CASRGLAGGGTQYF | TGTGCCAGCAGGGGACTAGCGGGAGGCGGCACGCAGTATTTT
TRBJ1-1 | NA | TRBD1 | TRBV6-1 | CASSDGRGNEAFF | TGTGCCAGCAGTGACGGCAGGGGGAATGAAGCTTTCTTT
TRBJ1-2 | NA | NA | TRBV5-4 | CASSLVQGVYGYTF | TGTGCCAGCAGCTTGGTTCAGGGTGTTTATGGCTACACCTTC
TRBJ1-1 | NA | TRBD1 | TRBV7-9 | CASSLGARGVLMNTEAFF | TGTGCCAGCAGCTTAGGGGCCAGGGGGGTACTAATGAACACTGAAGCTTTCTTT
TRBJ2-3 | NA | TRBD1 | TRBV9 | CASSVDTGGTDTQYF | TGTGCCAGCAGCGTAGATACAGGGGGCACAGATACGCAGTATTTT
TRBJ2-7 | NA | TRBD1 | TRBV5-4 | CASSSPTGPSYEQYF | TGTGCCAGCAGCTCCCCGACAGGGCCGTCCTACGAGCAGTACTTC
TRBJ2-2 | many | TRBD2 | TRBV5-6 | CASSLEYSGANTGELFF | TGTGCCAGCAGCTTAGAATATAGCGGGGCTAACACCGGGGAGCTGTTTTTT
TRBJ1-2 | NA | NA | TRBV7-9 | CASSPRSGYLFYTF | TGTGCCAGCAGCCCCCGTTCAGGGTATTTATTCTACACCTTC
TRBJ1-2 | NA | NA | TRBV27 | CASSLSGSNYGYTF | TGTGCCAGCAGTTTGTCGGGTTCTAACTATGGCTACACCTTC
TRBJ2-2 | few | NA | TRBV11-3 | CASSTRTDPTGELFF | TGTGCCAGCAGCACAAGGACAGACCCCACCGGGGAGCTGTTTTTT
TRBJ2-3 | once | NA | TRBV5-4 | CASSLRTEGGNTQYF | TGTGCCAGCAGTCTTAGGACCGAGGGAGGAAATACGCAGTATTTT
TRBJ2-1 | NA | TRBD1 | TRBV5-1 | CASSVTGDAGNEQFF | TGCGCCAGCAGCGTGACAGGGGATGCAGGAAATGAGCAGTTCTTC
TRBJ2-3 | NA | NA | TRBV5-4 | CASSAAVADTQYF | TGTGCCAGCAGCGCCGCGGTGGCAGATACGCAGTATTTT
TRBJ2-5 | NA | NA | TRBV7-2 | CASSLEGGQETQYF | TGTGCCAGCAGCTTAGAAGGGGGTCAGGAGACCCAGTACTTC
TRBJ2-1 | NA | TRBD1 | TRBV2 | CASSPQGQGMFF | TGTGCCAGCAGTCCCCAGGGACAGGGTATGTTCTTC
TRBJ2-3 | few | TRBD1 | TRBV5-8 | CASSPGQGWPADTQYF | TGTGCCAGCAGCCCCGGACAGGGGTGGCCGGCAGATACGCAGTATTTT
TRBJ1-5 | NA | NA | TRBV7-3 | CAWNRRNQPQHF | TGTGCCTGGAACAGGCGCAATCAGCCCCAGCATTTT
TRBJ2-1 | NA | NA | TRBV6-5 | CASSYSSLGVYNEQFF | TGTGCCAGCAGTTACTCGAGTCTCGGGGTTTACAATGAGCAGTTCTTC
TRBJ1-6 | NA | NA | TRBV7-8 | CASSLGVSLFNSPLHF | TGTGCCAGCAGCTTAGGAGTAAGCCTGTTTAATTCACCCCTCCACTTT
TRBJ1-5 | NA | NA | TRBV3-1/TRBV3-2 | CASSQDGGIHQPQHF | TGTGCCAGCAGCCAAGACGGGGGAATCCATCAGCCCCAGCATTTT
TRBJ2-1 | NA | TRBD2 | TRBV27 | CASSSFPGLAGDNEQFF | TGTGCCAGCAGTTCTTTTCCGGGACTAGCGGGGGACAATGAGCAGTTCTTC
TRBJ2-3 | once | NA | TRBV6-1 | CASSEQSGFADTQYF | TGTGCCAGCAGTGAACAGTCGGGGTTCGCAGATACGCAGTATTTT
TRBJ2-1 | once | NA | TRBV19 | CASSIDRLRIRNEQFF | TGTGCCAGTAGTATAGATCGACTACGCATTAGGAATGAGCAGTTCTTC
TRBJ2-3 | NA | NA | TRBV5-1 | CASSLGGTSTDTQYF | TGCGCCAGCAGCTTGGGCGGGACTAGCACAGATACGCAGTATTTT
TRBJ2-3 | NA | NA | TRBV24-1 | CATSVESTSTDTQYF | TGTGCCACCAGTGTGGAGTCTACTAGCACAGATACGCAGTATTTT
TRBJ2-3 | NA | TRBD1 | TRBV3-1/TRBV3-2 | CASSQGTGYPTDTQYF | TGTGCCAGCAGCCAAGGGACAGGGTATCCCACAGATACGCAGTATTTT
TRBJ1-4 | NA | NA | TRBV5-1 | CASSPGWGNEKLFF | TGCGCCAGCAGTCCAGGGTGGGGTAATGAAAAACTGTTTTTT
TRBJ1-1 | NA | TRBD1 | TRBV7-2 | CASSSRDRVTEAFF | TGTGCCAGCAGCTCCCGGGACAGGGTGACTGAAGCTTTCTTT
TRBJ1-5 | NA | NA | TRBV7-3 | CASSLRQGYSNQPQHF | TGTGCCAGCAGCTTGCGTCAGGGGTATAGCAATCAGCCCCAGCATTTT
TRBJ1-2 | NA | NA | TRBV20-1 | CSASPTTGFGGYTF | TGCAGTGCTAGTCCCACCACAGGGTTTGGAGGCTACACCTTC
TRBJ2-3 | NA | NA | TRBV7-9 | CASSQLPGTPTDTQYF | TGTGCCAGCAGTCAACTACCCGGGACTCCTACAGATACGCAGTATTTT
TRBJ2-3 | once | NA | TRBV6-4 | CASSDSAGAADTQYF | TGTGCCAGCAGTGACTCAGCGGGCGCCGCCGATACGCAGTATTTT
TRBJ1-2 | NA | NA | TRBV28 | CASSLATDGYTF | TGTGCCAGCAGTTTGGCTACAGATGGCTACACCTTC
TRBJ1-4 | NA | TRBD1 | TRBV5-1 | CASSLDRGGEKLFF | TGCGCCAGCAGCTTGGACAGGGGAGGCGAAAAACTGTTTTTT
TRBJ2-5 | NA | NA | TRBV6-5 | CASSSRPSGSETQYF | TGTGCCAGCAGCTCCCGGCCCTCAGGGTCAGAGACCCAGTACTTC
TRBJ2-1 | NA | NA | TRBV4-2 | CASSQTLGEGYNEQFF | TGTGCCAGCAGCCAAACCCTGGGAGAGGGCTACAATGAGCAGTTCTTC
TRBJ2-3 | once | TRBD2 | TRBV7-9 | CASSFSGGADTQYF | TGTGCCAGCAGCTTTAGCGGGGGGGCCGATACGCAGTATTTT
TRBJ2-3 | few | TRBD2 | TRBV6-6 | CASSYSGQRGTDTQYF | TGTGCCAGCAGTTACTCCGGGCAGCGGGGGACAGATACGCAGTATTTT
TRBJ2-2 | NA | NA | TRBV9 | CASSVGPSTGELFF | TGTGCCAGCAGCGTTGGCCCAAGTACCGGGGAGCTGTTTTTT
TRBJ2-2 | NA | TRBD1 | TRBV27 | CASSPLDRGTGELFF | TGTGCCAGCAGTCCCCTGGACAGGGGAACCGGGGAGCTGTTTTTT
TRBJ2-1 | NA | TRBD1 | TRBV18 | CASSPSRRTGGAGTYNEQFF | TGTGCCAGCTCACCATCCCGTAGGACAGGGGGCGCCGGAACCTACAATGAGCAGTTCTTC
TRBJ2-5 | NA | TRBD2 | TRBV3-1/TRBV3-2 | CASSSRTSGETQYF | TGTGCCAGCAGCTCGCGGACTAGTGGCGAGACCCAGTACTTC
TRBJ2-2 | NA | NA | TRBV27 | CASSPGQNTGELFF | TGTGCCAGCAGTCCCGGACAAAACACCGGGGAGCTGTTTTTT
TRBJ1-5 | NA | TRBD1 | TRBV7-3 | CASSPDRGQPQHF | TGTGCCAGCAGCCCCGACAGGGGTCAGCCCCAGCATTTT
TRBJ2-3 | NA | TRBD2 | TRBV3-1/TRBV3-2 | CASSQVPLAGYTDTQYF | TGTGCCAGCAGCCAAGTTCCACTAGCGGGATACACAGATACGCAGTATTTT